This T cell receptor beta chain originates from a study of cytomegalovirus exposure and HLA in healthy donors. PCR employed 60 Vbeta and 13 Jbeta primers. TCRdb's copy holds only in-frame clones and misses some; the assay was immunoSEQ multiplex PCR. The data contain approximately 150,000 clones, around 79% of them singletons. The V gene's germline CDR1 is KGHSH and CDR2 LQKENI. The CDR3 has 15 residues. V was pared by 3 bases and J by 4 bases, with 15 bases between. The gene calls are TRBV18 and TRBJ2-5; D may be TRBD2 (6 bases). The sequence was obtained from a woman between 40 and 55 years old in good health and CMV-seropositive. The sequenced sample was PBMCs. The CDR3 spells CASSPRVGLRETQYF. DNA of the CDR3: TGTGCCAGCTCACCCCGTGTGGGACTTCGAGAGACCCAGTACTTC. Together with reference TRBV18 and TRBJ2-5, the CDR3 gives the full variable domain: NAGVMQNPRHLVRRRGQEARLRCSPMKGHSHVYWYRQLPEEGLKFMVYLQKENIIDESGMPKERFSAEFPKEGPSILRIQQVVRGDSAAYFCASSPRVGLRETQYFGPGTRLLVL.